The rows below give T cell receptor beta chains drawn from one sample of a study of T-cell reconstitution after alpha-beta-depleted transplantation in children. TCRdb used MiXCR to reprocess the PCR reads, holding one entry per CDR3 protein. Altogether approximately 640,000 distinct CDR3 sequences are present, approximately 15% being singletons, with the ten largest covering approximately 1%. Source: PBMCs from the stem cell graft donor, taken from the stem cell graft. Receptor source: a human donor who donated a stem cell graft to a child with acute myeloid leukemia. Both conserved end residues are part of each CDR3. Each record gives: D gene, J gene, V gene, CDR3 length, clone size, CDR3 DNA, CDR3 protein. D genes are given only for firm matches. Size values are once, few and many counts, or a class for expanded clones, and some rows have none.

D: TRBD2; J: TRBJ2-3; V: TRBV6-2/TRBV6-3; length: 17; size: .; DNA: TGTGCCAGCAGACCCCACGGACTAGCGGGGCCCACAGATACGCAGTATTTT; CDR3: CASRPHGLAGPTDTQYF
D: .; J: TRBJ2-7; V: TRBV20-1; length: 15; size: many; DNA: TGCAGTGCTAAGATATATGGACAGTTGTTTCACGAGCAGTACTTC; CDR3: CSAKIYGQLFHEQYF
D: .; J: TRBJ2-5; V: TRBV12-3/TRBV12-4; length: 16; size: many; DNA: TGTGCCAGCAGTCTAACACTACAGGGAAGGGGAGAGACCCAGTACTTC; CDR3: CASSLTLQGRGETQYF
D: .; J: TRBJ2-5; V: TRBV28; length: 17; size: .; DNA: TGTGCCAGCAGTTTATTAGCGGACAGACGGGAACAAGAGACCCAGTACTTC; CDR3: CASSLLADRREQETQYF
D: TRBD2; J: TRBJ2-7; V: TRBV12-3/TRBV12-4; length: 15; size: many; DNA: TGTGCCAGCAGTTTCGGTCTAGCGGGGTCCTACGAGCAGTACTTC; CDR3: CASSFGLAGSYEQYF
D: .; J: TRBJ1-1; V: TRBV20-1; length: 12; size: few; DNA: TGCAGTGCTAATCCCGGGGGGACTGAAGCTTTCTTT; CDR3: CSANPGGTEAFF
D: TRBD1; J: TRBJ2-1; V: TRBV12-3/TRBV12-4; length: 18; size: .; DNA: TGTGCCAGCAGTTTGCGGGGGACAGGGGGCATACTTTACAATGAGCAGTTCTTC; CDR3: CASSLRGTGGILYNEQFF
D: TRBD1; J: TRBJ2-3; V: TRBV20-1; length: 14; size: many; DNA: TGCAGTGCTAGAAGTCAGGGGGCGACAGATACGCAGTATTTT; CDR3: CSARSQGATDTQYF
D: .; J: TRBJ1-4; V: TRBV15; length: 12; size: .; DNA: TGTGCCACCAGCAGTCTTTCACCAAAACTGTTTTTT; CDR3: CATSSLSPKLFF
D: .; J: TRBJ1-2; V: TRBV5-5; length: 13; size: many; DNA: TGTGCCAGCAGTCAAAGACCTAACTATGGCTACACCTTC; CDR3: CASSQRPNYGYTF
D: TRBD1; J: TRBJ1-4; V: TRBV20-1; length: 16; size: many; DNA: TGCAGTGCTCCGGGACAGACGGAAGGATCCTACGAAAAACTGTTTTTT; CDR3: CSAPGQTEGSYEKLFF
D: .; J: TRBJ2-5; V: TRBV12-3/TRBV12-4; length: 12; size: few; DNA: TGTGCCAGCTATGGACGAAGGGGGGACCAGTACTTC; CDR3: CASYGRRGDQYF
D: .; J: TRBJ1-4; V: TRBV5-4; length: 14; size: few; DNA: TGTGCCAGCAGTAGGGACCCGGGGGATGAAAAACTGTTTTTT; CDR3: CASSRDPGDEKLFF